The present entry profiles one TCR beta chain with its context. Authors' methods: Amplification from reference gene primers served as the basis for estimated nucleated cell counts. Data came from immunoSEQ multiplex PCR; TCRdb stores just in-frame clones and leaves some out. That table is the source of V, J and clone size, and D and trimming were worked out from the DNA. The table lists hundreds of thousands of clones, more than 80% of them singletons, with more than 1.4% in the top ten. This entry comes from a study of blood T cell repertoires in COVID-19. Whole-study context: Samples of COVID-19 (acute and convalescent) were obtained from the United States, Italy and Spain.

The clonotype originates from a woman aged 25-40 years with active or convalescent COVID-19. The sample consisted of peripheral blood.

In DNA form, the CDR3 reads TGTGCCAGCTCACGAGGACAGGCTAATCAGCCCCAGCATTTT. Protein sequence: CASSRGQANQPQHF. The J gene is TRBJ1-5, the V gene TRBV18, with TRBD1 matching over 7 bases. The V gene's germline CDR1 is KGHSH and CDR2 LQKENI. The ends lost 4 bases at V and 4 bases at J; junction bases unmatched: 4. The CDR3 has 14 amino acids.